This TCR beta chain was sequenced for a study of T-cell memory formation after mild COVID-19 (dated by TCRdb to the early 2020s). Study-level background: TCR sequence clusters from the two donors were largely donor specific. In a couple of donors, T-cell clones that expanded and contracted after mild COVID-19 were tracked by sequencing TCRalpha and TCRbeta repertoires over time. The cohort was made up of two young adult volunteers, one female and one male, who were previously healthy. The investigation overall reported the following: Clones that contracted from day 15 to 85 showed balanced CD4/CD8 phenotypes, whereas a second wave of clones that expanded from day 15 to 37 leaned towards CD4+. SARS-CoV-2 specificity was not confirmed for the second-wave clones peaking on day 37. Only a couple of mild cases were covered in the study, and larger cohorts including severe cases with pre-infection samples were considered necessary. Contracting CD4+ clones were found mainly in CM and EM memory subsets, while CD8+ clones were enriched in EMRA. Some responding clones were found in pre-infection memory, which suggests that pre-existing cross-reactive memory T cells took part in the SARS-CoV-2 response.

Ficoll-Paque density gradient centrifugation was used to isolate PBMCs. This clonotype was found many times. Its target antigen remains unknown. Per-base quality was not reported, and no clone a single base away is much larger than it. The sequencer listed for this sample is Illumina NovaSeq 6000. TCRalpha and TCRbeta cDNA libraries were constructed by 5'RACE with constant-segment primers, with sample barcodes and unique molecular identifiers being introduced. RNA was extracted from every sample with Trizol reagent. Libraries were amplified in two PCR steps, with a second sample barcode and Illumina TruSeq adapters added in the second step. Sequencing of libraries was performed on an Illumina NovaSeq with 2 x 150 bp paired-end reads. In the authors' own workflow: With migec v1.2.7, reads were demultiplexed and then collapsed into UMI-guided consensus sequences. With mixcr v2.1.11, UMI consensuses were aligned to TRA and TRB V and J templates and assembled into clonotypes. Expanded or contracted clonotypes were those called significant by both edgeR and NoisET, with noise models trained on biological replicates. For edgeR calls, a false discovery rate-adjusted p below 0.01 and a log2 fold-change threshold of 1 were applied. As an exploratory analysis of dynamics, max-normalized trajectories of the 1000 most abundant clonotypes were examined with PCA combined with hierarchical clustering. Separately sequenced CD4+ and CD8+ repertoires were used to assign a CD4 or CD8 phenotype to each responding clone. TCRdb took the public reads, trimmed them with fastp at Q25, ran MiXCR for clone calling and kept in-frame beta chains. Here each entry gathers all rows of one CDR3 protein and keeps the most common genes and DNA. The V and J calls come from TCRdb's annotation, not from the publication. This sample gives under 250,000 distinct CDR3 sequences in total; more than 8% of them show up just once. The leading ten clones occupy 3.5% of the sample.

Trimming at the junction amounts to 5 bases on V and 4 bases on J, and the germline ends lie 18 bases apart. Reading the germline V gene gives CDR1 SGHTA and CDR2 FQGNSA. Measured from the cysteine to the phenylalanine, the CDR3 is 16 residues long. Here the CDR3 DNA is all that survives: 48 bases in frame from base 1. This receptor was taken from a man aged 18 to 35 who had mild COVID-19 (a few samples of this study predate the infection). The sample titles of this study are shuffled in the database, so cell type and time point are left out; the donor was told from shared clones. The rearrangement combines TRBV7-2 with TRBJ2-1, and the D gene may be TRBD2, 6 bases matching. The sample comprised PBMCs or a T cell subset sorted from them (not recorded which). This receptor has the CDR3 CASSTGASEIYNEQFF. The DNA reads as follows: TGTGCCAGCAGCACCGGGGCTAGCGAGATTTACAATGAGCAGTTCTTC.